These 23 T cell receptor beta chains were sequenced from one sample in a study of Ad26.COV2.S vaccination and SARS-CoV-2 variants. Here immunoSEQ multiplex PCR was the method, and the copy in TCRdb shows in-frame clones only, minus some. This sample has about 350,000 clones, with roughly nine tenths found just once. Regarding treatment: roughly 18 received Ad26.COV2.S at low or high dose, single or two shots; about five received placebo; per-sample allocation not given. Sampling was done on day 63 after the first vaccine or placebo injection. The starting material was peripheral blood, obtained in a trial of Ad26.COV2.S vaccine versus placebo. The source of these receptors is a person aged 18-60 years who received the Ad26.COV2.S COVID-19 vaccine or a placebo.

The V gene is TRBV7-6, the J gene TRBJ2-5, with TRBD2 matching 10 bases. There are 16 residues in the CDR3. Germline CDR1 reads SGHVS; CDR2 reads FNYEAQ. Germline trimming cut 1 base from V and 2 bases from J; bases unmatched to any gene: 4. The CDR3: CASSLGIAGGQETQYF. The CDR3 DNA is TGTGCCAGCAGCTTAGGGATAGCGGGGGGTCAAGAGACCCAGTACTTC.

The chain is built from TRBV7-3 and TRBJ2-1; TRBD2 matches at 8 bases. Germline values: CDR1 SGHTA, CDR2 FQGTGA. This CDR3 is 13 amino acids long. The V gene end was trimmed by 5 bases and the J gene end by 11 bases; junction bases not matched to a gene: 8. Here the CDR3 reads CASSPRTSSQQFF. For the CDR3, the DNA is TGTGCCAGCAGCCCCAGGACTAGCTCCCAGCAGTTCTTC.

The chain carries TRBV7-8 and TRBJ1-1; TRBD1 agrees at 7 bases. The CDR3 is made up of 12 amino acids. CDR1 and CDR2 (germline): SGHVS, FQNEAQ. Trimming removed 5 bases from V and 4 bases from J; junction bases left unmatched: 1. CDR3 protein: CASSRQGTEAFF. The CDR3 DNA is TGTGCCAGCAGCCGACAGGGCACTGAAGCTTTCTTT.

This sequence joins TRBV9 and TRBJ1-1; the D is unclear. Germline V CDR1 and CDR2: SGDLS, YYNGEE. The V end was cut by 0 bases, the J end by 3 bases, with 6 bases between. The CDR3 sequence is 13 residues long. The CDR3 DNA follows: TGTGCCAGCAGCGTAGATGTGTACACTGAAGCTTTCTTT. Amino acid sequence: CASSVDVYTEAFF.

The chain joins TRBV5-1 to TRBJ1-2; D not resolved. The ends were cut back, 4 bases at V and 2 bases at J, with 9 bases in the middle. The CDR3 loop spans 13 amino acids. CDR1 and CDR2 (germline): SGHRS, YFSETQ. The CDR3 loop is CASSHPENYGYTF. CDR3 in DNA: TGCGCCAGCAGCCACCCCGAAAACTATGGCTACACCTTC.

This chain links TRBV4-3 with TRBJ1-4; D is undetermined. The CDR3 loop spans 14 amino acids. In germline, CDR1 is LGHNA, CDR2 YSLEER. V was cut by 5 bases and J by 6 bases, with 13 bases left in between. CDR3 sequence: CASSAGRGYEKLFF. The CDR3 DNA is TGCGCCAGCAGCGCCGGACGTGGATATGAAAAACTGTTTTTT.

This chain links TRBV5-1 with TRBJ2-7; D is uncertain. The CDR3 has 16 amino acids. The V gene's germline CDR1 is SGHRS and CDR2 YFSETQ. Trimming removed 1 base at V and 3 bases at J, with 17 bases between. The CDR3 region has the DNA TGCGCCAGCAGCTTGAGGTGGAGTGCGGCTGGCTACGAGCAGTACTTC. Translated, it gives CASSLRWSAAGYEQYF.

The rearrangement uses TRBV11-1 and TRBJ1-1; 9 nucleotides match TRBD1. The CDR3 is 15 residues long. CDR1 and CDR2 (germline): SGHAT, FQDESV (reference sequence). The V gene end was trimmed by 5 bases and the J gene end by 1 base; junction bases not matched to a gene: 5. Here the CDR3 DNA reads TGTGCCAGCAGCCGCGGACAGGGGACGAACACTGAAGCTTTCTTT. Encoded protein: CASSRGQGTNTEAFF.

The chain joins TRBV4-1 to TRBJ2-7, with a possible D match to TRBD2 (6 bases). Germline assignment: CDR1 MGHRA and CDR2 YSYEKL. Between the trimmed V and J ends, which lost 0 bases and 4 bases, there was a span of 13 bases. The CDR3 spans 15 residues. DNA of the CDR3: TGCGCCAGCAGCCAAGACGGGAGCTTAAGGTACGAGCAGTACTTC. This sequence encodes CASSQDGSLRYEQYF.

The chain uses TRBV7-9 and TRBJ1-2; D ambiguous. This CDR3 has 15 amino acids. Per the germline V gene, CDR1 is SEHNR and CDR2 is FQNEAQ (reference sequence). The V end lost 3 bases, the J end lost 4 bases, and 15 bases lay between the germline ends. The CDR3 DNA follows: TGTGCCAGCAGCTTCGGAGACATCGGAACCTATGGCTACACCTTC. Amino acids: CASSFGDIGTYGYTF.

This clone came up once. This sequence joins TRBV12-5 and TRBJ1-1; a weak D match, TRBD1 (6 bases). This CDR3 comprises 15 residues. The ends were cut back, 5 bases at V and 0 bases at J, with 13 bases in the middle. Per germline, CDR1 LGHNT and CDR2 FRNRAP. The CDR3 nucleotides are TGTGCTAGTGGTCCACGGACAGTCATGAACACTGAAGCTTTCTTT. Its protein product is CASGPRTVMNTEAFF.

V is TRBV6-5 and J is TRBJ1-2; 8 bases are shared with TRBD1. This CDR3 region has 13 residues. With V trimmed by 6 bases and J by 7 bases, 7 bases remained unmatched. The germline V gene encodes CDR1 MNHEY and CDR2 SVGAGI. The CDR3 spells CASRGTGSSGYTF. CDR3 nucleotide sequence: TGTGCCAGCAGGGGGACAGGATCTAGTGGCTACACCTTC.

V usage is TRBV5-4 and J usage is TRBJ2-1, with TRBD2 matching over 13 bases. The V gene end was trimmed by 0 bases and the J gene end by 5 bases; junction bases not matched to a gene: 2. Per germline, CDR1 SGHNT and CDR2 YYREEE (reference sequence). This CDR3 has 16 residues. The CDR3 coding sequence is TGTGCCAGCAGCTTGGAGGGACTAGCGGGGAACAATGAGCAGTTCTTC. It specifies CASSLEGLAGNNEQFF.

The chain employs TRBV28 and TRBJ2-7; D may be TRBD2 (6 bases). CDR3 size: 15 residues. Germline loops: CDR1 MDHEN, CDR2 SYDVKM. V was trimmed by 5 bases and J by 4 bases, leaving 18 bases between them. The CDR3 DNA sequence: TGTGCCAGCAGTCCAGTGGGACTGGGTAAATACGAGCAGTACTTC. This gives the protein CASSPVGLGKYEQYF.

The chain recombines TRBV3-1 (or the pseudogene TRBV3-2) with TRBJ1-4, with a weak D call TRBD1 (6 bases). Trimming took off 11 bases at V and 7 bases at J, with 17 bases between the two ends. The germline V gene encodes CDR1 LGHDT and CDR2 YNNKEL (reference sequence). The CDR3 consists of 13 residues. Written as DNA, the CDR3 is TGTGCCGTACAATCCGGGACATCTGAAAAACTGTTTTTT. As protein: CAVQSGTSEKLFF.

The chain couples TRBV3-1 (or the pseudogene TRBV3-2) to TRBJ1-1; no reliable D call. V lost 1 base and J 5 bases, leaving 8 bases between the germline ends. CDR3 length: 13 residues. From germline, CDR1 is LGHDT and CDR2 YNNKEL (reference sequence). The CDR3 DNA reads TGTGCCAGCAGCCAAGGTCTCGGAACTGAAGCTTTCTTT. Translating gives CASSQGLGTEAFF.

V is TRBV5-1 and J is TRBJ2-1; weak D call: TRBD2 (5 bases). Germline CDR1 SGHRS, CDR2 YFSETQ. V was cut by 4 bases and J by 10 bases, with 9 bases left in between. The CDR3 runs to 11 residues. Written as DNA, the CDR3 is TGCGCCAGCAGCACGGAGGAAGAGCAGTTCTTC. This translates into CASSTEEEQFF.

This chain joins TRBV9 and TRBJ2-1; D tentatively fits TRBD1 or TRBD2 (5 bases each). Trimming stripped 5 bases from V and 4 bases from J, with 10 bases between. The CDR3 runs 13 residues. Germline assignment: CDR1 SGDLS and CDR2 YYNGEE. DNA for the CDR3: TGTGCCAGCAGGGGGGACCAATACAATGAGCAGTTCTTC. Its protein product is CASRGDQYNEQFF.

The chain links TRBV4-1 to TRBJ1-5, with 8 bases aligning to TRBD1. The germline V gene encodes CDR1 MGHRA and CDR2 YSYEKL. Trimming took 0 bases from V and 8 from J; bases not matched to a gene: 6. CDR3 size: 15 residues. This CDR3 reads CASSQEVTGDEPQHF. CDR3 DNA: TGCGCCAGCAGCCAAGAAGTGACAGGGGATGAGCCCCAGCATTTT.

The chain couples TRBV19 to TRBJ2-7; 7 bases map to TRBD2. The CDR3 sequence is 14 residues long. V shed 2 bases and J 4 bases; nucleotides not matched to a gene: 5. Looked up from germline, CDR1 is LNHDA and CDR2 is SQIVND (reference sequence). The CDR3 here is CASSISTSAYEQYF. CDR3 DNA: TGTGCCAGTAGTATATCTACTAGCGCGTACGAGCAGTACTTC.

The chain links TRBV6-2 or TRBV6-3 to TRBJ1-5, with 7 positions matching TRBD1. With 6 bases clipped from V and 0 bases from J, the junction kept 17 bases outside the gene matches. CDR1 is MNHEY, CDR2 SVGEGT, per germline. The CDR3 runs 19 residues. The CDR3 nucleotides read TGTGCCAGCAGCCAAGAACCGGGACAGACTACCTTTAGCAATCAGCCCCAGCATTTT. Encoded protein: CASSQEPGQTTFSNQPQHF.

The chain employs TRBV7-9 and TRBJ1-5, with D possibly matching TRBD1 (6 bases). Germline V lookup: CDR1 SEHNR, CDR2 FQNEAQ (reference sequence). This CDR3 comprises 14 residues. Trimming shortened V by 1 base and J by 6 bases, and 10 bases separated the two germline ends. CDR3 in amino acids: CASSLEGGSQPQHF. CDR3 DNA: TGTGCCAGCAGCTTAGAAGGGGGAAGTCAGCCCCAGCATTTT.

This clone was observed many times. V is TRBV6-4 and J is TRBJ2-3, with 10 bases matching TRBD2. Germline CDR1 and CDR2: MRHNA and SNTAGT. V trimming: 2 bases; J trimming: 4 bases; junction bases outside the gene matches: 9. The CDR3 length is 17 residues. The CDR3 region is CASSDNLGLADADTQYF. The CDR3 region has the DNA TGTGCCAGCAGTGACAACTTAGGACTAGCGGATGCAGATACGCAGTATTTT.